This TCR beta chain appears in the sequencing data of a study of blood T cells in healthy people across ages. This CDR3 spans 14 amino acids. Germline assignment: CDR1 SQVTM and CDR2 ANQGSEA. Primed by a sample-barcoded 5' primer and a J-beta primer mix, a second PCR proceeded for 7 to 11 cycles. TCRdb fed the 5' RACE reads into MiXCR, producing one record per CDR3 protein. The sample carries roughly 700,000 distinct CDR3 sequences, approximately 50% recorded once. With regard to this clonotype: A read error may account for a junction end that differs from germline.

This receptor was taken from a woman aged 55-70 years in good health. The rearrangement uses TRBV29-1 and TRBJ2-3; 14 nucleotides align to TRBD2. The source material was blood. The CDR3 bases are TGCGGCGTTGGACTAGCGGGAGGTAAAGATACGCAGTATTTT. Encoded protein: CGVGLAGGKDTQYF.